Listed below are T cell receptor beta chains from one sample, sequenced in a study of beta chain features in type 1 diabetes. Sequenced by immunoSEQ multiplex PCR; TCRdb stores in-frame clones only, minus some. The top ten clones hold about 2.1% of a sample with 150,000 to 160,000 clones, 11% of them seen once. Sequences were obtained from central memory CD4+ T cells from blood. The receptors shown here come from a man younger than 35 in good health. Both conserved end residues are part of each CDR3. Each record gives: J gene, D gene, V gene, CDR3 protein. A D gene is named only where the DNA matches it firmly.

TRBJ2-7	.	TRBV7-2	CASSTRDAGRTYEQYF
TRBJ1-2	TRBD1	TRBV6-4	CASSEQGKSYGYTF
TRBJ2-7	.	TRBV10-3	CAISGTGTYEQYF
TRBJ1-5	.	TRBV7-9	CASSIGTYSNQPQHF
TRBJ2-7	.	TRBV25-1	CASSGYYEQYF
TRBJ2-3	TRBD1	TRBV4-3	CASSPQGTGVRNTQYF
TRBJ1-1	.	TRBV7-3	CASSLKGGATTEAFF
TRBJ2-7	.	TRBV7-9	CASSLNREYEQYF
TRBJ2-7	.	TRBV9	CASSPYAESYEQYF
TRBJ1-5	.	TRBV30	CAFDGSSNQPQHF
TRBJ1-4	.	TRBV20-1	CSARDNRMFF
TRBJ2-4	.	TRBV27	CASSYEGNGFKNIQYF
TRBJ2-7	.	TRBV4-1	CASSRRTDYEQYF
TRBJ2-5	.	TRBV11-2	CASSVPGGYGAQYF
TRBJ1-5	.	TRBV4-2	CASSQELAGQPQHF
TRBJ2-3	TRBD1	TRBV7-2	CASSLANLHRGYF
TRBJ2-2	.	TRBV4-3	CASSQDRVSGELFF
TRBJ1-6	.	TRBV30	CAWSRDSYNSPLHF
TRBJ2-7	.	TRBV7-9	CASSLLASSDYEQYF
TRBJ2-3	.	TRBV11-2	CASSFRTGTRQGTDTQYF
TRBJ1-5	.	TRBV27	CASSTSNQPQHF
TRBJ2-7	.	TRBV19	CASSIPGRTYEQYF
TRBJ2-5	.	TRBV16	CASSQSSARGTQYF
TRBJ1-1	.	TRBV5-1	CASSSSWTMNTEAFF
TRBJ2-3	.	TRBV7-9	CASSLTAFSTDTQYF
TRBJ2-1	TRBD1	TRBV11-2	CASRPTGGYDNEQFF
TRBJ1-4	TRBD1	TRBV7-2	CASSYGQGATNEKLFF
TRBJ2-3	.	TRBV10-3	CAISEGDGTIDTQYF
TRBJ1-6	.	TRBV6-1	CASSARENNSPLHF
TRBJ1-2	.	TRBV5-1	CASSQERGYGYTF
TRBJ1-4	TRBD1	TRBV15	CATSRDPTGGHEKLFF
TRBJ2-7	.	TRBV28	CASSRGAYEQYF
TRBJ2-5	.	TRBV30	CAWSAGGDKETQYF
TRBJ2-5	.	TRBV9	CASSPQGRGETQYF
TRBJ1-4	TRBD1	TRBV29-1	CSVRQGLEKLFF
TRBJ2-3	TRBD2	TRBV11-2	CASSQRESATDTQYF
TRBJ2-7	.	TRBV5-1	CASSLETGREQYF
TRBJ2-2	TRBD2	TRBV7-2	CASSTKLAVNTGELFF
TRBJ1-6	TRBD1	TRBV7-6	CASSDRGGQGGSPLHF
TRBJ2-7	.	TRBV29-1	CSAITPSREQYF
TRBJ2-1	TRBD2	TRBV7-2	CASSSTTSGEQFF
TRBJ2-3	.	TRBV4-3	CASSLSSGYTDTQYF
TRBJ2-2	.	TRBV7-2	CASSLRASLTGELFF
TRBJ2-1	TRBD1	TRBV5-1	CASGTGVNEQFF
TRBJ2-5	.	TRBV5-6	CASSILDAPETQYF
TRBJ2-3	TRBD2	TRBV7-2	CASSLGLAGRTDTQYF
TRBJ2-1	TRBD2	TRBV28	CASSLLTSGSDNEQFF
TRBJ2-1	.	TRBV5-6	CASSEDGSSYNEQFF
TRBJ1-1	.	TRBV6-1	CASSERGRGAWEAFF
TRBJ2-1	.	TRBV5-6	CASDHKGDEQFF
.	.	TRBV10-3	CAISERSGNYEQYF
TRBJ2-7	TRBD1	TRBV5-1	CASSLTQGLLGEQYF
TRBJ2-5	.	TRBV25-1	CASSEIGLVEETQYF
TRBJ2-7	.	TRBV27	CASSLNYLGTEQYF
TRBJ2-1	.	TRBV6-5	CASKVRLFGDNEQFF